The 27 T cell receptor beta chains below all came from one sample that was sequenced in a study of control samples from healthy donors and cancer patients. Clones were read by immunoSEQ multiplex PCR, and TCRdb kept only the in-frame ones, dropping some. Of about 150,000 clones listed, more than 85% were seen once; the top ten hold roughly 2.1%. The sequenced material came from blood. The receptor set was obtained from a woman aged 40-49 years in good health.

The chain employs TRBV6-6 and TRBJ1-2; 7 bases map to TRBD1. The CDR3 sequence is 13 residues long. V was pared by 5 bases and J by 4 bases, with 4 bases of the junction left unmatched. In germline, CDR1 is MNHNY, CDR2 SVGAGI (reference sequence). The CDR3 loop is CASSMTGLYGYTF. The CDR3 DNA follows: TGTGCCAGCAGTATGACAGGGCTCTATGGCTACACCTTC.

As DNA, the CDR3 is TGCGCCAGCAGTACCGGACAGGGGGAAGAGACCCAGTACTTC. Its translation is CASSTGQGEETQYF. This sequence joins TRBV5-1 and TRBJ2-5; 10 bases agree with TRBD1. Germline V lookup: CDR1 SGHRS, CDR2 YFSETQ. The V segment lost 5 bases and the J segment 3 bases; nucleotides outside the gene matches: 4. The CDR3 has 14 residues.

V is TRBV5-4 and J is TRBJ2-3, with 15 bases fitting TRBD2. This CDR3 region has 15 residues. The junction had 10 bases not matched to a gene; V was cut back by 3 bases and J by 14 bases. In germline, CDR1 is SGHNT, CDR2 YYREEE (reference sequence). The CDR3 loop reads CASSSGGTSGGTTYF. CDR3 DNA: TGTGCCAGCAGCTCGGGAGGGACTAGCGGGGGGACAACGTATTTT. The whole variable domain, remainder taken from reference TRBV5-4 and TRBJ2-3, is ETGVTQSPTHLIKTRGQQVTLRCSSQSGHNTVSWYQQALGQGPQFIFQYYREEENGRGNFPPRFSGLQFPNYSSELNVNALELDDSALYLCASSSGGTSGGTTYFGPGTRLTVL.

The J gene is TRBJ2-7, the V gene TRBV6-5; TRBD1 matches 7 bases. Per the germline V gene, CDR1 is MNHEY and CDR2 is SVGAGI. With 5 bases clipped from V and 3 bases from J, the junction kept 10 bases outside the gene matches. The CDR3 length is 15 residues. CDR3 bases: TGTGCCAGCAGTCGAACTCAGGGGGAGCTCTACGAGCAGTACTTC. Amino acid sequence: CASSRTQGELYEQYF.

The rearrangement uses TRBV2 and TRBJ2-6; the D gene is possibly TRBD1 (5 bases). V lost 5 bases, J lost 0 bases, and 8 bases lay in between. This CDR3 spans 15 amino acids. The germline CDR1 and CDR2 sequences are SNHLY and FYNNEI. In DNA, the CDR3 is TGTGCCAGCAGTTACGACAGCTCTGGGGCCAACGTCCTGACTTTC. It specifies CASSYDSSGANVLTF.

The rearrangement links TRBV5-1 to TRBJ2-5, with a possible D match to TRBD2 (6 bases). V dropped 2 bases and J dropped 3 bases, with 11 bases sitting between them. Per germline, CDR1 SGHRS and CDR2 YFSETQ. The length of the CDR3 is 14 residues. CDR3 nucleotides: TGCGCCAGCAGCTTCGGGACTGCGAAAGAGACCCAGTACTTC. Amino acids: CASSFGTAKETQYF.

The rearrangement joins TRBV5-1 to TRBJ1-1; the D gene is possibly TRBD1 (6 bases). Trimming removed 4 bases at V and 5 bases at J, with 15 bases between. The germline V gene has CDR1 SGHRS and CDR2 YFSETQ. The CDR3 has 14 amino acids. The CDR3: CASSPRSGETEAFF. For the CDR3, the DNA is TGCGCCAGCAGCCCCAGGTCAGGGGAGACTGAAGCTTTCTTT.

V and J are TRBV6-1 and TRBJ1-2; D ambiguous. The CDR3 has 13 amino acids. Trimming pared 3 bases from V and 2 bases from J, leaving 7 bases between. Looked up from germline, CDR1 is MNHNS and CDR2 is SASEGT. DNA for the CDR3: TGTGCCAGCAGTGACGGATTGAACTATGGCTACACCTTC. Its translation is CASSDGLNYGYTF.

This chain links TRBV18 with TRBJ2-3, with no clear D. Germline lookup yields CDR1 KGHSH and CDR2 LQKENI. This CDR3 has 15 residues. Deletions cut 0 bases from V and 0 bases from J, with 7 bases between. CDR3 region: CASSPPEASTDTQYF. In DNA, the CDR3 is TGTGCCAGCTCACCACCTGAAGCCAGCACAGATACGCAGTATTTT.

This chain joins TRBV13 and TRBJ1-2; TRBD1 might be the D (5 bases). CDR1 is PRHDT, CDR2 FYEKMQ, per germline (reference sequence). This CDR3 spans 16 amino acids. Trimming took 5 bases from V and 0 from J, leaving 16 bases between them. For the CDR3, the DNA is TGTGCCAGCAGCACTACCGACAGACTTTCTAACTATGGCTACACCTTC. Its protein product is CASSTTDRLSNYGYTF.

This chain's CDR3 is CASSLGTGRINQPQHF. The CDR3 DNA is TGTGCCAGCAGCTTAGGGACAGGGAGGATCAATCAGCCCCAGCATTTT. The chain joins TRBV7-9 to TRBJ1-5; 8 bases are a match to TRBD1. Trimming at V came to 1 base and at J to 3 bases, leaving 5 bases not matched to a gene. This CDR3 is 16 amino acids long. From germline, CDR1 is SEHNR and CDR2 FQNEAQ (reference sequence). Complete variable domain (other parts from reference TRBV7-9 and TRBJ1-5): DTGVSQNPRHKITKRGQNVTFRCDPISEHNRLYWYRQTLGQGPEFLTYFQNEAQLEKSRLLSDRFSAERPKGSFSTLEIQRTEQGDSAMYLCASSLGTGRINQPQHFGDGTRLSIL.

The V and J genes are TRBV3-1 (or the pseudogene TRBV3-2) and TRBJ1-2; possible D gene TRBD1, 6 bases. V gave up 6 bases and J gave up 2 bases, with 13 bases separating them. Germline V CDR1 and CDR2: LGHDT, YNNKEL (reference sequence). CDR3 length: 14 amino acids. The CDR3 DNA follows: TGTGCCAGCAGTGAGGGGGGGGTGAACTATGGCTACACCTTC. Translating gives CASSEGGVNYGYTF.

The chain recombines TRBV5-1 with TRBJ2-3; 8 nucleotides line up with TRBD2. Germline V gene data show CDR1 as SGHRS and CDR2 as YFSETQ. Trimming cost V 3 bases and J 1 base; bases outside gene matches: 13. This CDR3 region has 18 residues. The CDR3 DNA sequence: TGCGCCAGCAGCTCCTCGCGGGGGGCCGTTTACGGCACAGATACGCAGTATTTT. Its protein product is CASSSSRGAVYGTDTQYF.

This chain joins TRBV3-1 (or the pseudogene TRBV3-2) and TRBJ2-5, with 11 bases aligning to TRBD2. Looked up from germline, CDR1 is LGHDT and CDR2 is YNNKEL (reference sequence). After removal of 4 bases from V and 5 bases from J, the junction contained 9 bases not matched to a gene. The CDR3 is 16 amino acids. In nucleotides, the CDR3 is TGTGCCAGCAGCCTCAGGGGTAGCGGGAGGGGGGAGACCCAGTACTTC. It specifies CASSLRGSGRGETQYF.

The CDR3 DNA sequence: TGTGCCAGCAGCTTGATGTTAGGAGCGGGGGGGGTCGCCTACGAGCAGTACTTC. Protein: CASSLMLGAGGVAYEQYF. The chain carries TRBV13 and TRBJ2-7; 10 bases are shared with TRBD2. V lost 3 bases, J lost 2 bases, and 13 bases stayed unmatched. The CDR3 loop spans 18 amino acids. Germline CDR1 is PRHDT and CDR2 is FYEKMQ (reference sequence).

This rearrangement joins TRBV20-1 to TRBJ1-1; D might be TRBD1 (5 bases). Trimming shortened V by 3 bases and J by 4 bases, and 12 bases separated the two germline ends. Germline values: CDR1 DFQATT, CDR2 SNEGSKA (reference sequence). This CDR3 has 13 residues. Here the CDR3 reads CSASSGGVTEAFF. CDR3 bases: TGCAGTGCTAGTTCTGGGGGGGTCACTGAAGCTTTCTTT.

The rearrangement joins TRBV19 to TRBJ1-6, with D unclear. The CDR3 extends over 15 amino acids. Germline CDR1 LNHDA, CDR2 SQIVND (reference sequence). V was trimmed by 1 base and J by 9 bases, leaving 13 bases between them. The CDR3: CASSIAHNKGSPLHF. The DNA of the CDR3 is TGTGCCAGTAGTATAGCGCACAATAAGGGTTCACCCCTCCACTTT. The variable domain in full, with the rest retrieved from reference TRBV19 and TRBJ1-6, is DGGITQSPKYLFRKEGQNVTLSCEQNLNHDAMYWYRQDPGQGLRLIYYSQIVNDFQKGDIAEGYSVSREKKESFPLTVTSAQKNPTAFYLCASSIAHNKGSPLHFGNGTRLTVT.

The rearrangement links TRBV4-1 to TRBJ1-6, with a weak D call TRBD1 (6 bases). CDR1 MGHRA and CDR2 YSYEKL come from the germline V gene. The CDR3 is 16 amino acids. The V gene lost 0 bases and the J gene lost 7 bases, with 13 bases spanning the gap. The DNA of the CDR3 is TGCGCCAGCAGCCAAGATTTAGGGGGAGGGAATTCACCCCTCCACTTT. Protein product: CASSQDLGGGNSPLHF.

The V call is TRBV20-1, the J call TRBJ1-2; D remains ambiguous. V lost 3 bases to trimming and J lost 1 base, with 9 bases between them. CDR1 is DFQATT, CDR2 SNEGSKA, per germline (reference sequence). CDR3 length: 13 amino acids. DNA of the CDR3: TGCAGTGCTAGTTCAGCGATTAACTATGGCTACACCTTC. Translation: CSASSAINYGYTF.

The V gene is TRBV6-2 or TRBV6-3, the J gene TRBJ2-7; D possibly corresponds to TRBD2 (5 bases). CDR3 size: 14 residues. V dropped 1 base and J dropped 2 bases, with 9 bases sitting between them. Germline V lookup: CDR1 MNHEY, CDR2 SVGEGT. The CDR3 region is CASSYFGSAYEQYF. In DNA, the CDR3 is TGTGCCAGCAGTTACTTTGGGAGTGCCTACGAGCAGTACTTC.

The V call is TRBV27, the J call TRBJ1-2; possibly TRBD1 for D (5 bases). Germline lookup yields CDR1 MNHEY and CDR2 SMNVEV (reference sequence). CDR3 length equals 13 residues. V shed 5 bases and J shed 8 bases, with 15 bases lying between them. The CDR3 spells CASSRQGGEGYTF. In DNA form, the CDR3 reads TGTGCCAGCAGTCGCCAGGGCGGGGAAGGCTACACCTTC.

This chain links TRBV7-2 with TRBJ2-1, with TRBD2 matching 7 bases. V was pared by 8 bases and J by 5 bases, with 6 bases of the junction left unmatched. The CDR3 covers 13 residues. Germline CDR1 reads SGHTA; CDR2 reads FQGNSA. Here the CDR3 reads CASALGGNNEQFF. The CDR3 DNA reads as TGTGCCAGCGCCCTGGGGGGGAACAATGAGCAGTTCTTC.

The chain links TRBV3-1 (or the pseudogene TRBV3-2) to TRBJ1-4; 9 positions match TRBD1. The V segment lost 5 bases and the J segment 5 bases; nucleotides outside the gene matches: 6. Per germline, CDR1 LGHDT and CDR2 YNNKEL (reference sequence). CDR3 length: 15 residues. The CDR3 DNA sequence: TGTGCCAGCAGCTTCTTCGGGACAGGGAATGAAAAACTGTTTTTT. Amino acid sequence: CASSFFGTGNEKLFF.

V gene TRBV11-3 combines with J gene TRBJ2-5, with D possibly TRBD2 on 6 matching bases. Germline assignment: CDR1 SGHNT and CDR2 YENEEA. The ends were cut back, 4 bases at V and 7 bases at J, with 19 bases in the middle. The CDR3 is made up of 15 amino acids. CDR3 in amino acids: CASSSEGGPLGTQYF. As DNA, the CDR3 is TGTGCCAGCAGCTCGGAGGGCGGGCCGCTGGGGACCCAGTACTTC.

The chain links TRBV2 to TRBJ2-1, with a tentative D call TRBD1 (5 bases). The length of the CDR3 is 14 residues. Germline V gene sequence: CDR1 SNHLY, CDR2 FYNNEI. V shed 8 bases and J shed 13 bases, with 24 bases lying between them. The CDR3 region is CASEKGLVPPDQFF. Written as DNA, the CDR3 is TGTGCCAGCGAAAAGGGGCTAGTCCCCCCAGATCAGTTCTTC.

In its sample, this clone was seen a few times. The J gene is TRBJ2-7, the V gene TRBV14; D uncertain. The germline gives CDR1 SGHDN, CDR2 FVKESK. V was shortened by 4 bases and J by 1 base, with 2 bases between the two germline ends. There are 11 residues in the CDR3. CDR3 amino acids: CASSLSYEQYF. The CDR3 DNA follows: TGTGCCAGCAGCCTATCCTACGAGCAGTACTTC.

This chain uses TRBV24-1 with TRBJ1-5; TRBD1 matches 8 bases. The ends lost 3 bases at V and 5 bases at J; junction bases unmatched: 5. The CDR3 is 15 amino acids. Germline assignment: CDR1 KGHDR and CDR2 SFDVKD. The CDR3 DNA sequence: TGTGCCACCAGTGATGCGACAGGGGAGCATCAGCCCCAGCATTTT. Residues: CATSDATGEHQPQHF.